This T cell receptor beta chain is drawn from a study of blood T cells in healthy people across ages (dated by TCRdb to 2014 to 2015). For the wider study: In model experiments, template switching captured roughly one uniquely barcoded TCR beta cDNA molecule for every two T cells. To track age-related changes in TCR beta repertoire diversity, the study relied on deep sequencing normalized with unique cDNA molecular identifiers. Four age groups were formed from the donors: young (average roughly 15 years), middle-aged (more than 35), aged (roughly 56) and long-lived (around 82). To avoid experimental bias, donors of different ages were randomly spread across the sequencing lanes. Using the same blood draw, the study looked at two additional independent replicas of 1 million unique cDNA reads for two donors, one aged 18 to 30 and the other aged 80 or older. Overall study outcomes, separate from this receptor: The percentage of naive T cells measured by flow cytometry correlated strongly with observed TCR beta diversity. As age increased, observed TCR beta diversity per million T cells dropped in a roughly linear way, and a significant reduction was already evident by age about 40. Because the CMV infection status of the donors was unknown, age-related changes in expanded clonotypes may potentially have been confounded. Bulk unsorted PBMC profiling prevented conclusive comparison of naive and antigen-experienced compartments. The long-lived group showed more naive CD4+ T cells, fewer expanded clones and increased TCR diversity than the aged group, suggesting age selection. Estimates of total diversity based on one million sequenced T cells were considered lower bounds and underestimates.

As concerns this clonotype: What antigen it recognizes has not been identified. Base qualities are not at hand, and no much larger clone is one base apart.

The donors were 40 or so Caucasian individuals from Russia, aged roughly 6 to 90 years, who were systemically healthy. About 9.8 milliliters of peripheral blood were drawn from each donor into EDTA-treated Vacutainer tubes. PBMCs were isolated by Ficoll-Paque density-gradient centrifugation, with at least 6 million obtained per sample. Trizol reagent was used to extract total RNA from the PBMCs, yielding at least 5.5 micrograms per sample. The percentages of naive CD45RAhigh/CD27high T cells were determined by flow cytometry on a PBMC aliquot from every donor. The library was made by 5' RACE. The sequencing machine was an Illumina HiSeq 2500. The second PCR ran for roughly 7 to 12 cycles and used a J-beta primer mix along with a sample-barcoded 5' primer. Each TCR beta cDNA molecule received a unique molecular identifier from a template-switch 5' adaptor carrying 12 random nucleotides. Each sample yielded at least 3 million CDR3-containing paired-end reads. The Mint cDNA synthesis kit, primed by a TRBC-specific oligonucleotide, was used to synthesize first-strand cDNA from all RNA. Following uracil-DNA glycosylase treatment, all cDNA underwent a first 18-cycle PCR with the universal primers M1SS and BC2_uni_R. Per the authors' processing: For normalization, 1 million high-quality reads, each with a distinct molecular identifier, were randomly selected from each sample. Reads with shared molecular identifiers were discarded instead of being binned into consensus sequences. MiTCR, run with a Q25 quality threshold and the strictest error-elimination algorithm, handled CDR3 identification, clonotype clustering and error correction. A nonparametric unseen species model using Euler transformation provided a lower-bound estimate of total TCR beta diversity. Using fastp trimming at Q25 and MiXCR clonotype assembly, TCRdb reanalyzed the public sequencing data and kept in-frame beta chains. All rows with the same CDR3 protein become a single entry with the most common DNA and genes. The V and J calls and clone size are TCRdb's, not the authors'. The sample table shows over 1,300,000 distinct CDR3 sequences, and approximately 59% are seen once. The ten largest clonotypes hold over 5.5% of the sample.

Looking up the germline V gene yields CDR1 SNHLY and CDR2 FYNNEI. Its CDR3 holds 12 amino acids, cysteine through phenylalanine. CDR3 DNA is the only sequence kept; it has 36 bases, read in frame from the first base. This receptor was identified in a man younger than 35 in good health. The sequencing input was blood. Rearrangement joined TRBV2 to TRBJ2-1; no D gene call is confident. The CDR3 corresponds to CVCESSYNEQFF. The DNA sequence is given as TGTGTTTGCGAAAGCTCCTACAATGAGCAGTTCTTC.